Included here is one TCR beta chain sequence, with context. This sample was taken from a study of blood T cells in healthy people across ages. The wider study: With template switching, about one barcoded beta molecule was captured per two T cells.

Every donor gave roughly 9.6 milliliters of peripheral blood. Next came a second PCR, run for about 6 to 12 cycles, which used a sample-barcoded 5' primer along with a J-beta primer mix. Tags on each cDNA molecule came from a template-switch adaptor with 12 random nucleotides. Each of the samples gave a minimum of 2.5 million paired-end reads that contained CDR3. TCRdb reprocessed the 5' RACE reads via MiXCR and lists one record per CDR3 protein. The sample has 1.5 million to 2 million distinct CDR3 sequences; around 40% are singletons. The germline CDR1 and CDR2 sequences are LGHNA and YNFKEQ. The ends were cut back, 4 bases at V and 4 bases at J, with 15 bases in the middle. The CDR3 covers 15 residues.

This chain joins TRBV4-2 and TRBJ2-3; TRBD1 or TRBD2 may be the D gene (6 bases each). Sequencing was performed on blood. This TCR was sampled from a human donor in good health. The CDR3 bases are TGTGCCAGCAGCCCAGGCAGGGGACTCGCAGATACGCAGTATTTT. Its protein is CASSPGRGLADTQYF.